This T cell receptor beta chain was identified during a study of shared clonotypes between healthy human individuals. General study findings and limits: The low donor count limited represented genetic and exposure-history diversity.

Notes on this clone: No antigen is known for it.

Naive CD8 cells comprised CD45RO-negative, CCR7-positively selected cells, excluding terminally differentiated effector memory CD45RA+ cells. Repertoires were generated with immunoSEQ multiplex PCR, while TCRdb's copy carries only in-frame clones and drops some. The data contain under 1 million clones, about 91% of them seen just once; the ten biggest clones take up 24%. The CDR3 totals 14 residues. Trimming removed 2 bases at V and 3 bases at J, with 10 bases between. CDR1 is SGHAT, CDR2 FQNNGV, per germline. The sequence was collected from a man aged 30-40 years in good health. Sample: naive CD8+ T cells sorted from blood. The chain links TRBV11-2 to TRBJ2-5; the D is unclear. The DNA of the CDR3 is TGTGCCAGCAGCTTACTGGGTACAGAAGAGACCCAGTACTTC. This encodes CASSLLGTEETQYF.